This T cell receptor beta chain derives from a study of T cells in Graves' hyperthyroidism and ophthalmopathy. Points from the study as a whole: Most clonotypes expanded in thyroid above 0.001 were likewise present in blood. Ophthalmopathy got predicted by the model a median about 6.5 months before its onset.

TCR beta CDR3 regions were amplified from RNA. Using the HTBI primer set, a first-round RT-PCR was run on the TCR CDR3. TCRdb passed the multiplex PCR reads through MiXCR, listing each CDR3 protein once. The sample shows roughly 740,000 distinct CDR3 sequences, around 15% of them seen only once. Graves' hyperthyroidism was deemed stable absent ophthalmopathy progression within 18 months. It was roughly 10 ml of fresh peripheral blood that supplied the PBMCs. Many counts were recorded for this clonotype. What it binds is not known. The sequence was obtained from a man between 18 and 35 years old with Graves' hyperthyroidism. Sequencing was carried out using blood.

The CDR3 nucleotides read TGTGCCAGCAGAAACGCAGGGGGCGCGAGTCCCTACGAGCAGTACTTC. Amino acids: CASRNAGGASPYEQYF. This chain links TRBV7-9 with TRBJ2-7; the match to TRBD1 covers 8 bases. The ends lost 6 bases at V and 2 bases at J; junction bases unmatched: 12. Germline values: CDR1 SEHNR, CDR2 FQNEAQ (reference sequence). The CDR3 has 16 amino acids.